This paragraph covers one TCR beta chain sequence. These data originate in a study of blood T cell repertoires in COVID-19. Study-wide background: Acute and convalescent COVID-19 specimens originated in the United States, Italy and Spain.

The junction had 0 bases not matched to a gene; V was cut back by 5 bases and J by 2 bases. Germline V gene lookup returns CDR1 MNHEY and CDR2 SVGAGI. The CDR3 totals 12 residues. TCRdb's table, derived via immunoSEQ multiplex PCR, lists solely in-frame clones and lacks some. The data contain 75,000 to 80,000 clones, about 87% of them singletons. The sample comprised peripheral blood. The chain uses TRBV6-5 and TRBJ2-7, with 7 bases lining up with TRBD2. The clonotype originates from a human donor in a cohort sampled during active COVID-19. DNA for the CDR3: TGTGCCAGCAGTAGCGGGACCTACGAGCAGTACTTC. The encoded protein is CASSSGTYEQYF.